Below, 13 T cell receptor beta chains from the same sample are listed, as sequenced in a study of blood T cells in healthy people across ages. A second roughly 6 to 11 cycle PCR used barcoded and J-beta primers. One entry per CDR3 protein, called by TCRdb with MiXCR from the 5' RACE reads. Here the sample spans 700,000 to 1,000,000 distinct CDR3 sequences, around 43% being singletons. The sample taken for sequencing was blood. These receptors were collected from a man aged 55 to 70 in good health.

The chain joins TRBV20-1 to TRBJ2-1; D call uncertain. The germline V and J ends were trimmed by 3 bases and 5 bases, with 11 bases remaining between them. Germline CDR1 DFQATT, CDR2 SNEGSKA (reference sequence). The CDR3 sequence is 13 residues long. The CDR3 DNA reads TGCAGTGCTAGTGGGCTAGGAAACAATGAGCAGTTCTTC. Its translation: CSASGLGNNEQFF.

The V gene is TRBV4-1, the J gene TRBJ2-7, with D possibly TRBD2 on 6 matching bases. CDR1 is MGHRA and CDR2 is YSYEKL in the germline V gene. CDR3 length equals 14 residues. V lost 2 bases and J lost 5, with 13 bases in between. Written as DNA, the CDR3 is TGCGCCAGCAGCCAAAGAGCGACTAGTAACGAGCAGTACTTC. This sequence encodes CASSQRATSNEQYF.

The J gene is TRBJ1-2, the V gene TRBV12-3 or TRBV12-4, with D perhaps matching TRBD1 (5 bases). This CDR3 is built from 13 residues. The ends were cut back, 1 base at V and 7 bases at J, with 10 bases in the middle. The CDR3 reads CASSLGQNSGYTF. The CDR3 DNA sequence: TGTGCCAGCAGTTTAGGACAGAATTCTGGCTACACCTTC.

There are a few counts of this clonotype. The chain has TRBV3-1 and TRBJ2-1; D gene unclear. V gave up 2 bases and J gave up 0 bases, with 11 bases separating them. The CDR3 is 16 amino acids. Germline assignment: CDR1 LGHDT and CDR2 YNNKEL (reference sequence). The DNA for the CDR3 is TGTGCCAGCAGCCAACTTTTACAAAGCTCCTACAATGAGCAGTTCTTC. It is translated as CASSQLLQSSYNEQFF.

This chain connects TRBV6-5 to TRBJ2-7; unclear D gene. The CDR3 contains 13 residues. CDR1 MNHEY and CDR2 SVGAGI come from the germline V gene. The V and J ends lost 6 bases and 0 bases respectively, with 9 bases between them. CDR3 bases: TGTGCCAGCAGAGCTAGGAGCTCCTACGAGCAGTACTTC. This encodes CASRARSSYEQYF.

The DNA for the CDR3 is TGTGCCAGCAGACAGACAGTGACAGGCGCTAATTCACCCCTCCACTTT. Protein sequence: CASRQTVTGANSPLHF. This chain connects TRBV6-2 or TRBV6-3 to TRBJ1-6; tentatively, D is TRBD1 (6 bases). The V end was cut by 6 bases, the J end by 6 bases, with 18 bases between. The CDR3 is made up of 16 amino acids. CDR1 is MNHEY, CDR2 SVGEGT, per germline.

This clonotype was observed at least ten times. V gene TRBV11-2 combines with J gene TRBJ2-5; D unresolved. With 5 bases removed from V and 3 bases from J, the gap between germline ends came to 4 bases. The CDR3 length is 11 residues. Germline V gene lookup returns CDR1 SGHAT and CDR2 FQNNGV. CDR3 coding DNA: TGTGCCAGCAGCGGCAAAGAGACCCAGTACTTC. Translated: CASSGKETQYF.

This clonotype occurred many times. The genes are TRBV9 and TRBJ2-1; unclear D gene. V gave up 0 bases and J gave up 0 bases, with 10 bases separating them. This CDR3 contains 16 residues. Germline V gives CDR1 SGDLS, CDR2 YYNGEE. The CDR3 spells CASSVGLLSSYNEQFF. As DNA, the CDR3 is TGTGCCAGCAGCGTAGGACTCCTAAGCTCCTACAATGAGCAGTTCTTC.

V gene TRBV28 combines with J gene TRBJ2-4, with 10 bases identical to TRBD2. The J call may not be correct, given that the DNA end is closer to TRBJ2-7. The CDR3 has 12 amino acids. Germline loops: CDR1 MDHEN, CDR2 SYDVKM. CDR3 residues: CASASGGYEQYF. CDR3 DNA sequence: TGTGCCAGTGCTAGCGGGGGATACGAGCAGTACTTC.

The chain carries TRBV11-2 and TRBJ2-1, with TRBD2 matching 8 bases. This CDR3 region has 14 residues. Germline loops: CDR1 SGHAT, CDR2 FQNNGV. V shed 2 bases and J 8 bases; nucleotides not matched to a gene: 5. This CDR3 is CASSLRGGRDEQFF. DNA for the CDR3: TGTGCCAGCAGCTTACGGGGGGGCCGAGATGAGCAGTTCTTC. Full variable domain (outside the CDR3, taken from reference TRBV11-2 and TRBJ2-1): EAGVAQSPRYKIIEKRQSVAFWCNPISGHATLYWYQQILGQGPKLLIQFQNNGVVDDSQLPKDRFSAERLKGVDSTLKIQPAKLEDSAVYLCASSLRGGRDEQFFGPGTRLTVL.

CDR3 protein: CSAEVVGGPVYEQFF. DNA for the CDR3: TGCAGTGCCGAGGTGGTGGGGGGGCCCGTTTATGAGCAGTTCTTC. The chain combines TRBV20-1 with TRBJ2-1, with D possibly matching TRBD2 (7 bases). The V end lost 6 bases, the J end lost 8 bases, and 23 bases lay between the germline ends. Germline V gene sequence: CDR1 DFQATT, CDR2 SNEGSKA (reference sequence). This CDR3 is built from 15 residues.

The chain combines TRBV11-2 with TRBJ1-4; D remains unclear. CDR3 size: 16 residues. In germline, CDR1 is SGHAT, CDR2 FQNNGV. V was cut by 5 bases and J by 2 bases, with 15 bases left in between. The DNA for the CDR3 is TGTGCCAGCAGCCCCAGATCGACGGGGACTAATGAAAAACTGTTTTTT. It specifies CASSPRSTGTNEKLFF.

The rearrangement uses TRBV7-2 and TRBJ1-2; the D is unclear. There are 15 residues in the CDR3. The V gene's germline CDR1 is SGHTA and CDR2 FQGNSA. Trimming removed 5 bases at V and 6 bases at J, with 19 bases between. CDR3 in DNA: TGTGCCAGCAGCCAGGCCCAAACCGGCGACAATGGCTACACCTTC. As protein: CASSQAQTGDNGYTF.